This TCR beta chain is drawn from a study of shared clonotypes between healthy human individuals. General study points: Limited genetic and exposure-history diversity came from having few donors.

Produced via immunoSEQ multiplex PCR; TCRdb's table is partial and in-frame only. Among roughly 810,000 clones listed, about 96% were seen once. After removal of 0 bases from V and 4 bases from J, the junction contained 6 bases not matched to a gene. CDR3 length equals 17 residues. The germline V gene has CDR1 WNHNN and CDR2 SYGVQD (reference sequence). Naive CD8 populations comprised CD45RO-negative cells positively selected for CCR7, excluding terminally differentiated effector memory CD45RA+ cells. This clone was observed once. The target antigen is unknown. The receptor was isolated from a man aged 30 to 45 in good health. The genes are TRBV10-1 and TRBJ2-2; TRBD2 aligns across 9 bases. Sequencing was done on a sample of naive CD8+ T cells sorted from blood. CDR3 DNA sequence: TGCGCCAGCAGTGAGTCGAAGGCTAGCGGGGCCACCGGGGAGCTGTTTTTT. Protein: CASSESKASGATGELFF.